These 27 T cell receptor beta chains share one sample of origin, sequenced in a study of response to subunit inactivated influenza vaccine. TCRdb ran MiXCR on the RT-PCR reads and lists one entry per CDR3 protein. The sample lists 290,000 or so distinct CDR3 sequences, 22% seen once, with around a tenth in the top ten. Sequenced material: PBMCs from blood, taken less than 22 months after vaccination. These receptors came from a man aged 50-75 years who received an inactivated influenza vaccine.

There are many counts of this clonotype. The J gene is TRBJ1-6, the V gene TRBV5-1, with D uncertain. This CDR3 has 13 amino acids. Trimming shortened V by 0 bases and J by 10 bases, and 8 bases separated the two germline ends. Germline assignment: CDR1 SGHRS and CDR2 YFSETQ. As DNA, the CDR3 is TGCGCCAGCAGCTTGGGTGGAGGGTCACCCCTCCACTTT. Translating it yields CASSLGGGSPLHF.

The genes are TRBV5-5 and TRBJ1-5; the D is unclear. V shed 2 bases and J shed 6 bases, with 12 bases lying between them. The CDR3 is 14 residues long. Germline lookup yields CDR1 SGHKS and CDR2 YYEKEE (reference sequence). CDR3 sequence: CASSFGLTSQPQHF. CDR3 coding DNA: TGTGCCAGCAGCTTCGGTTTGACCAGTCAGCCCCAGCATTTT.

J is TRBJ1-5 and V is TRBV7-8, with D hard to call. This CDR3 is built from 16 residues. V dropped 1 base and J dropped 3 bases, with 13 bases sitting between them. Germline V gene data show CDR1 as SGHVS and CDR2 as FQNEAQ. The CDR3 DNA follows: TGTGCCAGCAGCTTAGAACAACGGGAGGTCAATCAGCCCCAGCATTTT. This translates into CASSLEQREVNQPQHF.

The chain carries TRBV12-3 or TRBV12-4 and TRBJ2-1; 9 nucleotides match TRBD1. This CDR3 is built from 16 residues. The junction had 9 bases not matched to a gene; V was cut back by 5 bases and J by 4 bases. The CDR3 nucleotides read TGTGCCAGCAGTCGGGGGACAGGGCTGTTTTACAATGAGCAGTTCTTC. Its translation is CASSRGTGLFYNEQFF.

This clonotype has only a few counts. The chain joins TRBV29-1 to TRBJ1-4; D remains ambiguous. The CDR3 runs to 15 residues. V was shortened by 4 bases and J by 3 bases, with 15 bases between the two germline ends. Germline lookup yields CDR1 SQVTM and CDR2 ANQGSEA. CDR3 sequence reads: CSVVMTVKSNEKLFF. The DNA of the CDR3 is TGCAGCGTTGTAATGACCGTAAAGTCTAATGAAAAACTGTTTTTT.

This rearrangement joins TRBV7-2 to TRBJ1-2; D uncertain. Germline CDR1 SGHTA, CDR2 FQGNSA. V was shortened by 2 bases and J by 7 bases, with 8 bases between the two germline ends. The CDR3 loop spans 12 amino acids. This CDR3 reads CASSLRAGGYTF. The CDR3 DNA reads as TGTGCCAGCAGCTTACGGGCGGGTGGCTACACCTTC.

This clonotype was observed a few times. V gene TRBV29-1 combines with J gene TRBJ1-2; D is unclear. Germline CDR1 reads SQVTM; CDR2 reads ANQGSEA. The CDR3 is 12 amino acids. V was shortened by 6 bases and J by 3 bases, with 11 bases between the two germline ends. The CDR3 protein is CSVQPSYYGYTF. Written as DNA, the CDR3 is TGCAGCGTGCAGCCCTCCTACTATGGCTACACCTTC.

This chain's CDR3 is CASSSRVYGANVLTF. The CDR3, as DNA: TGTGCCAGCAGCTCCAGGGTTTATGGGGCCAACGTCCTGACTTTC. V and J are TRBV7-9 and TRBJ2-6, with D tentatively TRBD1 (5 bases). V lost 4 bases and J 3 bases, leaving 10 bases between the germline ends. The germline CDR1 and CDR2 sequences are SEHNR and FQNEAQ (reference sequence). This CDR3 has 15 residues.

This clonotype has more than one count but fewer than ten. The chain carries TRBV4-3 and TRBJ1-4, with 7 bases fitting TRBD1. Germline V lookup: CDR1 LGHNA, CDR2 YSLEER. The CDR3 contains 16 residues. V shed 0 bases and J 8 bases; nucleotides not matched to a gene: 9. CDR3 DNA sequence: TGCGCCAGCAGCCAAGATTTGAAGGGGGCGAGGGAAAAACTGTTTTTT. Residues: CASSQDLKGAREKLFF.

CDR3 residues: CASSEDRRGREKLFF. The CDR3 nucleotides read TGCGCCAGCAGCGAAGACAGGAGGGGAAGGGAAAAACTGTTTTTT. This chain connects TRBV5-1 to TRBJ1-4, with TRBD1 as a possible D gene (6 bases). Germline V gene lookup returns CDR1 SGHRS and CDR2 YFSETQ. This CDR3 has 15 residues. V was trimmed by 4 bases and J by 8 bases, leaving 18 bases between them.

There are a few counts of this clonotype. The chain carries TRBV28 and TRBJ1-3; no clear D. CDR1 is MDHEN and CDR2 is SYDVKM in the germline V gene. The germline V and J ends were trimmed by 1 base and 3 bases, with 10 bases remaining between them. CDR3 size: 15 residues. The CDR3 sequence: CASSLYRSRGNTIYF. The CDR3 nucleotides are TGTGCCAGCAGTTTATACCGGAGTCGTGGAAACACCATATATTTT.

The sample holds a few counts of this clonotype. The rearrangement uses TRBV12-3 or TRBV12-4 and TRBJ1-6; TRBD1 matches at 8 bases. The V and J ends lost 5 bases and 7 bases, in that order; junction bases with no gene match: 7. The CDR3 runs 15 residues. CDR3 coding DNA: TGTGCCAGCAGTCTCCAGACAGGGGTAAATTCACCCCTCCACTTT. Protein sequence: CASSLQTGVNSPLHF.

V usage is TRBV7-2 and J usage is TRBJ1-2; D is unclear. V shed 5 bases and J shed 8 bases, with 12 bases lying between them. CDR3 length equals 12 residues. Germline V gene lookup returns CDR1 SGHTA and CDR2 FQGNSA. In DNA, the CDR3 is TGTGCCAGCAGCATCTTGGGGTCCGGCTACACCTTC. It encodes CASSILGSGYTF.

In its sample, this clonotype was seen a few times. The gene calls are TRBV13 and TRBJ2-7; 9 bases map to TRBD2. CDR3 size: 15 residues. Per the germline V gene, CDR1 is PRHDT and CDR2 is FYEKMQ (reference sequence). V lost 5 bases and J lost 1; bases outside the gene matches: 6. CDR3 region: CASSPWSGGSYEQYF. In DNA form, the CDR3 reads TGTGCCAGCAGCCCATGGAGCGGGGGGTCCTACGAGCAGTACTTC.

The chain employs TRBV5-5 and TRBJ2-5; D might be TRBD1 (5 bases). The ends were cut back, 4 bases at V and 3 bases at J, with 16 bases in the middle. Germline assignment: CDR1 SGHKS and CDR2 YYEKEE (reference sequence). The CDR3 totals 15 residues. The CDR3 DNA sequence: TGTGCCAGCAGCCTCGTATCTCAGGGTAAAGAGACCCAGTACTTC. This encodes CASSLVSQGKETQYF.

This clonotype occurred a few times. The rearrangement uses TRBV4-3 and TRBJ1-2, with a possible D match to TRBD1 (5 bases). Per the germline V gene, CDR1 is LGHNA and CDR2 is YSLEER. The V end lost 1 base, the J end lost 7 bases, and 13 bases lay between the germline ends. CDR3 length: 14 amino acids. The CDR3 nucleotides are TGCGCCAGCAGCCAAGGGTACCAGGGAGGTGGCTACACCTTC. As protein: CASSQGYQGGGYTF.

This clonotype was counted only a few times. This chain connects TRBV6-5 to TRBJ1-3; D not resolved. Trimming stripped 6 bases from V and 4 bases from J, with 13 bases between. Germline V gene sequence: CDR1 MNHEY, CDR2 SVGAGI. There are 14 residues in the CDR3. Here the CDR3 reads CASSYLGGGNTIYF. The CDR3 nucleotides read TGTGCCAGCAGCTACCTTGGAGGCGGAAACACCATATATTTT.

The V call is TRBV28, the J call TRBJ1-1; 7 bases are shared with TRBD1. CDR1 MDHEN and CDR2 SYDVKM come from the germline V gene. The CDR3 is 15 amino acids. V gave up 7 bases and J gave up 11 bases; unmatched junction bases: 19. CDR3 loop: CASNPPRTGLSHAFF. The CDR3 coding sequence is TGTGCCAGCAATCCTCCGCGGACAGGCCTATCTCATGCTTTCTTT.

By share of the sample, this clonotype is medium-sized. The chain is built from TRBV29-1 and TRBJ1-3; D possibly corresponds to TRBD1 (5 bases). Germline values: CDR1 SQVTM, CDR2 ANQGSEA. V was cut by 2 bases and J by 2 bases, with 19 bases left in between. The CDR3 runs to 17 residues. The CDR3 DNA reads TGCAGCGTTGAAAGCAACTCACGGGGGTCCGCTGGAAACACCATATATTTT. Translating gives CSVESNSRGSAGNTIYF. Based on the CDR3 plus reference TRBV29-1 and TRBJ1-3, the full variable domain is SAVISQKPSRDICQRGTSLTIQCQVDSQVTMMFWYRQQPGQSLTLIATANQGSEATYESGFVIDKFPISRPNLTFSTLTVSNMSPEDSSIYLCSVESNSRGSAGNTIYFGEGSWLTVV.

This clonotype was seen more than once but under ten times. The rearrangement joins TRBV9 to TRBJ1-6; 7 positions agree with TRBD1. The CDR3 length is 16 residues. J was trimmed by 4 bases and V by 3 bases; bases with no gene match: 7. Germline V gives CDR1 SGDLS, CDR2 YYNGEE. CDR3 protein: CASSAPGGGYNSPLHF. The CDR3 nucleotides read TGTGCCAGCAGCGCCCCAGGGGGTGGTTATAATTCACCCCTCCACTTT.

This clonotype was detected a few times. The V and J genes are TRBV6-1 and TRBJ1-1, with a possible D match to TRBD1 (6 bases). CDR3 length: 14 residues. Germline loops: CDR1 MNHNS, CDR2 SASEGT. Between the trimmed V and J ends, which lost 5 bases and 3 bases, there was a span of 13 bases. The CDR3 coding sequence is TGTGCCAGCAGTCTAACGGGACAATACACTGAAGCTTTCTTT. As protein: CASSLTGQYTEAFF.

Concerning this clonotype itself: Being one base from a much bigger clone, this may be a read error. The chain links TRBV7-2 to TRBJ2-1; no firm D call. Trimming took 6 bases from V and 5 from J, leaving 5 bases between them. This CDR3 region has 11 residues. CDR1 is SGHTA and CDR2 is FQGNSA in the germline V gene. The CDR3 loop is CASSSNNEQFF. CDR3 DNA: TGTGCCAGCAGTTCCAACAATGAGCAGTTCTTC.

The rearrangement uses TRBV7-6 and TRBJ1-6, with unresolved D. Looked up from germline, CDR1 is SGHVS and CDR2 is FNYEAQ. This CDR3 spans 15 amino acids. With 5 bases removed from V and 6 bases from J, the gap between germline ends came to 14 bases. The CDR3 protein is CASSRQPRPNSPLHF. CDR3 in DNA: TGTGCCAGCAGCCGACAACCCAGACCTAATTCACCCCTCCACTTT.

This clonotype was observed a few times. V usage is TRBV4-3 and J usage is TRBJ1-5, with D uncertain. The CDR3 totals 16 residues. CDR1 is LGHNA, CDR2 YSLEER, per germline. Trimming cost V 0 bases and J 7 bases, with 16 bases left between them. The CDR3 here is CASSQEVQAPGQPQHF. The CDR3 nucleotides read TGCGCCAGCAGCCAAGAGGTCCAGGCCCCTGGGCAGCCCCAGCATTTT.

This clonotype appeared a few times. This chain links TRBV15 with TRBJ1-2; 8 bases are shared with TRBD1. This CDR3 region has 16 residues. The J segment lost 6 bases and the V segment lost 1 base, leaving 10 bases of the junction unmatched. Germline values: CDR1 LNHNV, CDR2 YYDKDF (reference sequence). The CDR3 region is CATSRVAGGLKDGYTF. Here the CDR3 DNA reads TGTGCCACCAGCAGAGTGGCAGGGGGCTTGAAGGATGGCTACACCTTC.

The genes are TRBV10-1 and TRBJ2-1; possible D gene TRBD2, 5 bases. V lost 0 bases, J lost 7 bases, and 16 bases lay in between. Germline V CDR1 and CDR2: WNHNN, SYGVQD (reference sequence). The length of the CDR3 is 16 residues. The CDR3 sequence is CASSESGLASLNEQFF. In nucleotides, the CDR3 is TGCGCCAGCAGTGAGTCCGGTCTAGCAAGTCTGAATGAGCAGTTCTTC.

In this sample, this clonotype turned up a few times. The CDR3 nucleotides read TGCGCCAGCAGCTTGTTTTCTAGCGGGGTTGACAATGAGCAGTTCTTC. It translates to CASSLFSSGVDNEQFF. The chain combines TRBV5-1 with TRBJ2-1, with 9 bases aligning to TRBD2. CDR1 is SGHRS and CDR2 is YFSETQ in the germline V gene. The CDR3 length is 16 residues. With V trimmed by 1 base and J by 5 bases, 7 bases remained unmatched.